This T cell receptor (beta chain) was obtained from a study of CD4 T cells in relation to SARS-CoV-2 and coronaviruses. Study-wide results and limits: SARS-CoV-2-driven expansion was significantly weaker in crossreactive than monoreactive clones.

Unexposed donor CD4+ T cells date from about 2011-2019, before the COVID-19 pandemic. Isolation of CD4+ T cells took place after roughly nine days in culture. Note on this clone: Its matching antigen is unknown.

Some clones are missing from TCRdb's copy, which holds only in-frame ones; the method was immunoSEQ multiplex PCR. The table lists about 26,000 clones, 65% to 80% of them singletons, with 10% in the top ten. The CDR3 totals 14 residues. V lost 0 bases and J 5 bases, leaving 10 bases between the germline ends. CDR1 is SGHDN and CDR2 is FVKESK in the germline V gene. Sequenced input: CD4+ T cells from PBMCs, cultured in vitro. The V gene is TRBV14, the J gene TRBJ1-2, with D unresolved. The clonotype was recovered from a human donor in good health. The CDR3 region has the DNA TGTGCCAGCAGCCAAGATATGGCTGGTTATGGCTACACCTTC. This gives the protein CASSQDMAGYGYTF. The full variable domain, rest sourced from reference TRBV14 and TRBJ1-2, is EAGVTQFPSHSVIEKGQTVTLRCDPISGHDNLYWYRRVMGKEIKFLLHFVKESKQDESGMPNNRFLAERTGGTYSTLKVQPAELEDSGVYFCASSQDMAGYGYTFGSGTRLTVV.